This T cell receptor (beta chain) was obtained from a study of blood T cells in healthy people across ages. Study-wide results and limits: When set beside aged donors, long-lived donors presented more naive CD4+ cells and higher diversity.

A second PCR of 7 to 11 cycles used a sample-barcoded 5' primer and a J-beta primer mix. TCRdb re-called the 5' RACE reads with MiXCR, one entry per CDR3 protein. The table records 750,000 to 850,000 distinct CDR3 sequences, approximately 25% of them present only once. A remark on this clonotype: No antigen is known for it.

This same sample was also taken into another study, of T cells of mothers and their children. That source adds: Donors comprised a few healthy Caucasian mothers plus their six children.

Sequencing was carried out using blood. The sequence came from a boy between 10 and 17 years old in good health.

The CDR3 DNA is TGTGCCAGCAGCTTATGGGTAGCGCCTGAGCAGTTCTTC. Protein product: CASSLWVAPEQFF. The chain has TRBV7-2 and TRBJ2-1, with D tentatively TRBD2 (5 bases). V lost 2 bases and J 9 bases, leaving 11 bases between the germline ends. The CDR3 consists of 13 residues. Germline assignment: CDR1 SGHTA and CDR2 FQGNSA.